The T cell receptor beta chain described here comes from a study of CD8 T cells in ankylosing spondylitis. Study-wide results and caveats: Some motif variants were previously reported in reactive arthritis synovial fluid and blood.

Comments on this clonotype: Antigen: not known.

TCRdb re-analysed the 5' RACE reads in MiXCR, keeping a single row per CDR3 protein. The repertoire holds 250,000 to 350,000 distinct CDR3 sequences, with less than 25% as singletons. J was trimmed by 2 bases and V by 5 bases; bases with no gene match: 11. Germline values: CDR1 MDHEN, CDR2 SYDVKM. The CDR3 sequence is 17 residues long. The chain couples TRBV28 to TRBJ2-1, with 8 bases identical to TRBD2. The sequence derives from a female donor with ankylosing spondylitis or in good health (not recorded which). The sequenced sample was blood, either unsorted or a sorted T cell fraction (not recorded which). DNA of the CDR3: TGTGCCAGCAGTCGTAGGAATAGCGGGACCACCTACAATGAGCAGTTCTTC. It codes for CASSRRNSGTTYNEQFF.